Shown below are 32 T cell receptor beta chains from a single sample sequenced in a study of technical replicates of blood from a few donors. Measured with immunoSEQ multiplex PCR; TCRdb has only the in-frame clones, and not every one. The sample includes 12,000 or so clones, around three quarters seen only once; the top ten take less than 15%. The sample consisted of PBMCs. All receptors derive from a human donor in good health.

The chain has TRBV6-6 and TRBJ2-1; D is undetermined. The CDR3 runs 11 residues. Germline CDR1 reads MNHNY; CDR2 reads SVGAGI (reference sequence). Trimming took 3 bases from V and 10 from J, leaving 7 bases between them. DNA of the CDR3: TGTGCCAGCAGTTATGAGGAGGAGCAGTTCTTC. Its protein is CASSYEEEQFF.

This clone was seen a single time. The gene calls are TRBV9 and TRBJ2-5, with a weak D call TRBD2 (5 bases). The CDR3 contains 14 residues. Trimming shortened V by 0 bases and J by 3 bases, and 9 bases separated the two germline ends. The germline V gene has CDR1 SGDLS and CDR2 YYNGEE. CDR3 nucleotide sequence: TGTGCCAGCAGCGTAGGAGAGACTAAAGAGACCCAGTACTTC. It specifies CASSVGETKETQYF.

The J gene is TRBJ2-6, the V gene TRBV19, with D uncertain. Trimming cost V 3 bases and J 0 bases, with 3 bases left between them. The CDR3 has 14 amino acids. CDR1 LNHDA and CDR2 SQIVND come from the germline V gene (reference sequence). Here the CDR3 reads CASSIHSGANVLTF. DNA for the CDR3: TGTGCCAGTAGTATTCACTCTGGGGCCAACGTCCTGACTTTC.

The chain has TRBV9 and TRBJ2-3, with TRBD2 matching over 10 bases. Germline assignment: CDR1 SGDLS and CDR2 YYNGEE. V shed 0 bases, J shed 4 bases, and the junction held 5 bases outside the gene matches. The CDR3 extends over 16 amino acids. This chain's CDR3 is CASSVASGGLADTQYF. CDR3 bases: TGTGCCAGCAGCGTAGCTAGCGGGGGACTGGCAGATACGCAGTATTTT.

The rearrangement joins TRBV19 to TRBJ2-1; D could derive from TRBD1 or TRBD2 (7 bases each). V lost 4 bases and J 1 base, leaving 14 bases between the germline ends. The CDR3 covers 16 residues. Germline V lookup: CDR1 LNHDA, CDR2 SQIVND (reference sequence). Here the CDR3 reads CASSTDREGSYNEQFF. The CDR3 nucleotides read TGTGCCAGTAGTACAGACAGGGAGGGATCCTACAATGAGCAGTTCTTC.

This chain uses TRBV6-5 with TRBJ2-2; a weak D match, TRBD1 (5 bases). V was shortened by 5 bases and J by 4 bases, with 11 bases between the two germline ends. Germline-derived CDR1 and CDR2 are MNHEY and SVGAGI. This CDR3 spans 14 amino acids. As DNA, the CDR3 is TGTGCCAGCAGTCCCGGACACTCCACCGGGGAGCTGTTTTTT. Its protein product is CASSPGHSTGELFF.

CDR3 in DNA: TGTGCCAGCAGTAGATCCGGGACGGGAGCCGGAAACACCATATATTTT. This gives the protein CASSRSGTGAGNTIYF. This sequence joins TRBV6-6 and TRBJ1-3; a weak D match, TRBD1 (5 bases). Trimming left V 5 bases short and J 4 bases short, with 18 bases between. This CDR3 has 16 amino acids. The germline CDR1 and CDR2 sequences are MNHNY and SVGAGI (reference sequence).

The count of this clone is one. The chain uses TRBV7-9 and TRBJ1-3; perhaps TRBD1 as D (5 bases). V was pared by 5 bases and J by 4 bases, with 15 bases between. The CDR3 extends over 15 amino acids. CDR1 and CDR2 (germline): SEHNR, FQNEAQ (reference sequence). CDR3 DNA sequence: TGTGCCAGCAGCCCGAGAGGGACTTCAGGAAACACCATATATTTT. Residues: CASSPRGTSGNTIYF.

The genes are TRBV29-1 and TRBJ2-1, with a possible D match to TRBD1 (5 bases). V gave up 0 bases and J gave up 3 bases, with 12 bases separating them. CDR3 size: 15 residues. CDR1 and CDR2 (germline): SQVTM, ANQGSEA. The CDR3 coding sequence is TGCAGCGTTGAAGATTACGCAGACAGCTACAATGAGCAGTTCTTC. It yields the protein CSVEDYADSYNEQFF.

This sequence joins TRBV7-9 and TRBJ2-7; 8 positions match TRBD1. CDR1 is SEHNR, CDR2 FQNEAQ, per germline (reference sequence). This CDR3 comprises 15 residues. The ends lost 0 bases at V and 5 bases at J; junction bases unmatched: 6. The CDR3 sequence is CASSLAQGAMNEQYF. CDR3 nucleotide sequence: TGTGCCAGCAGCTTAGCGCAGGGGGCAATGAACGAGCAGTACTTC.

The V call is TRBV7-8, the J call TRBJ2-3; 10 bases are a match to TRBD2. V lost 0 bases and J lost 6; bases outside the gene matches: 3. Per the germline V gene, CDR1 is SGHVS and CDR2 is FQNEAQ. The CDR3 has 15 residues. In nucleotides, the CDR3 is TGTGCCAGCAGCTTAGCGCTTAGCGGGAGGGATACGCAGTATTTT. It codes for CASSLALSGRDTQYF.

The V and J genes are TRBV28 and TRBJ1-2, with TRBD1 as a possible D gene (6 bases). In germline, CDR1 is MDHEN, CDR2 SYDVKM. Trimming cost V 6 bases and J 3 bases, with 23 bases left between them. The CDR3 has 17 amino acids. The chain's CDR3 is CASSRPVGSAGDYGYTF. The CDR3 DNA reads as TGTGCCAGCAGCCGTCCTGTAGGGTCGGCAGGGGACTATGGCTACACCTTC.

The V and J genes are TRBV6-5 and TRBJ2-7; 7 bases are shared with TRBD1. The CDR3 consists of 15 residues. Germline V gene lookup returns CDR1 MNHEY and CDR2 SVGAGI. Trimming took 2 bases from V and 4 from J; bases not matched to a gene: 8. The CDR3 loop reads CASSYGRGRGYEQYF. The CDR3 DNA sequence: TGTGCCAGCAGTTACGGTAGGGGGCGCGGGTACGAGCAGTACTTC.

In DNA form, the CDR3 reads TGCGCCAGCAGCATAACAACTAATGAAAAACTGTTTTTT. This encodes CASSITTNEKLFF. This chain links TRBV5-1 with TRBJ1-4; D uncertain. V was pared by 4 bases and J by 0 bases, with 4 bases between. The V gene's germline CDR1 is SGHRS and CDR2 YFSETQ. The CDR3 extends over 13 amino acids.

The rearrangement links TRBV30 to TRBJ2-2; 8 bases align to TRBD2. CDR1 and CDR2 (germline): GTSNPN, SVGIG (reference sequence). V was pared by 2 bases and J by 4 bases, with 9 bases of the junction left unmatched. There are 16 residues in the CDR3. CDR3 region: CAWSSYGRVFTGELFF. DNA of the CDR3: TGTGCCTGGAGTTCTTACGGGAGGGTCTTCACCGGGGAGCTGTTTTTT.

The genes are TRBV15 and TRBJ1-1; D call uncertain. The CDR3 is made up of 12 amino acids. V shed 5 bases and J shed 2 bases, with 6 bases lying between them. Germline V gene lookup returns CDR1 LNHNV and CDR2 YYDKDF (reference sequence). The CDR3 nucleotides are TGTGCCACCAGCGAGAGAAACACTGAAGCTTTCTTT. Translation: CATSERNTEAFF.

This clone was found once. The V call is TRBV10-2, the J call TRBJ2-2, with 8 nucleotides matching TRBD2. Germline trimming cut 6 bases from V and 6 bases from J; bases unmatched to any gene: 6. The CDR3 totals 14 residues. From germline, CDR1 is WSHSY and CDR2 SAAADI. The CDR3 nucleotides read TGCGCCAGCAGCGCCGGGACTAGTGCCGGGGAGCTGTTTTTT. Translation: CASSAGTSAGELFF.

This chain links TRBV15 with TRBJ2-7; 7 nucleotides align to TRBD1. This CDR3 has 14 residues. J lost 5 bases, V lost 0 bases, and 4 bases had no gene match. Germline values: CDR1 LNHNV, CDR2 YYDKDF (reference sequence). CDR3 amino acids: CATSRDNRGNEQYF. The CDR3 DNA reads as TGTGCCACCAGCAGAGATAACAGGGGAAACGAGCAGTACTTC.

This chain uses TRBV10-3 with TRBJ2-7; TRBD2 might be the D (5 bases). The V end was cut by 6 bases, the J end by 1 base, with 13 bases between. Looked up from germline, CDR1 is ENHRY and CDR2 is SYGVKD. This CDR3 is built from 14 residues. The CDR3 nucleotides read TGTGCCATCAGACTAGTGGCAGATTCCTACGAGCAGTACTTC. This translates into CAIRLVADSYEQYF.

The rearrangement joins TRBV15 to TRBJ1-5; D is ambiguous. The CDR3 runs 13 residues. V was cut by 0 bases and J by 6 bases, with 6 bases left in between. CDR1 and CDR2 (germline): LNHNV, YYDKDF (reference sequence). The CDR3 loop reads CATSRDLGQPQHF. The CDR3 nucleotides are TGTGCCACCAGCAGAGATCTCGGTCAGCCCCAGCATTTT.

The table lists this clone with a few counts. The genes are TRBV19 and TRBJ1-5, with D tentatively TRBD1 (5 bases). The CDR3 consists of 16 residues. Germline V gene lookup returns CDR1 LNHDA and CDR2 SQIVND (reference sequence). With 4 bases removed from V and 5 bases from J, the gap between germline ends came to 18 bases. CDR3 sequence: CASSTPRQGRDQPQHF. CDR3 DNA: TGTGCCAGTAGTACCCCCCGGCAGGGAAGGGATCAGCCCCAGCATTTT.

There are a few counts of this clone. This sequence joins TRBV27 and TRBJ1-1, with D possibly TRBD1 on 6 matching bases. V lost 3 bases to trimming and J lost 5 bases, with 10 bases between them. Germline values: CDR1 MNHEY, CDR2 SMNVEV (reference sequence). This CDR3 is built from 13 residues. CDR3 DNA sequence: TGTGCCAGCAGTTTCAGGGGCGGGACTGAAGCTTTCTTT. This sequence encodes CASSFRGGTEAFF.

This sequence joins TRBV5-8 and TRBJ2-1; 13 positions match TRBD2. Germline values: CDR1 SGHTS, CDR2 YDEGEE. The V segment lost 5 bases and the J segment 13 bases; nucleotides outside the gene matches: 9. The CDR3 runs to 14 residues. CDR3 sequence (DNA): TGTGCCAGCAGACGGACTAGCGGGAGCTTTGGACAGTTCTTC. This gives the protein CASRRTSGSFGQFF. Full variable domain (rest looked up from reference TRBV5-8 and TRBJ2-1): EAGVTQSPTHLIKTRGQQATLRCSPISGHTSVYWYQQALGLGLQFLLWYDEGEERNRGNFPPRFSGRQFPNYSSELNVNALELEDSALYLCASRRTSGSFGQFFGPGTRLTVL.

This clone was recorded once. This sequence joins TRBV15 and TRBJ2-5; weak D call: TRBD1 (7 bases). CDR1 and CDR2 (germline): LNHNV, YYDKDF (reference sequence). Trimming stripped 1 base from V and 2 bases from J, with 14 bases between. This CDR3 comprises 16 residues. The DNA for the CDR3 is TGTGCCACCAGCAGAGCTGGCAGGGGGGAGCAAGAGACCCAGTACTTC. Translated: CATSRAGRGEQETQYF. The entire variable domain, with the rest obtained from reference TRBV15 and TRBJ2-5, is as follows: DAMVIQNPRYQVTQFGKPVTLSCSQTLNHNVMYWYQQKSSQAPKLLFHYYDKDFNNEADTPDNFQSRRPNTSFCFLDIRSPGLGDTAMYLCATSRAGRGEQETQYFGPGTRLLVL.

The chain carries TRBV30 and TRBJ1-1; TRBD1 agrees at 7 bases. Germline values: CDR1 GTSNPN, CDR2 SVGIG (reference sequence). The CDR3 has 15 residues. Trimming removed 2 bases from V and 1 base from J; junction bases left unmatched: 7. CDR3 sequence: CAWSLGRQGNTEAFF. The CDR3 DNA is TGTGCCTGGAGTCTGGGCCGACAGGGGAACACTGAAGCTTTCTTT. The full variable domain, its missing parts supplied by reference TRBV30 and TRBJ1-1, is SQTIHQWPATLVQPVGSPLSLECTVEGTSNPNLYWYRQAAGRGLQLLFYSVGIGQISSEVPQNLSASRPQDRQFILSSKKLLLSDSGFYLCAWSLGRQGNTEAFFGQGTRLTVV.

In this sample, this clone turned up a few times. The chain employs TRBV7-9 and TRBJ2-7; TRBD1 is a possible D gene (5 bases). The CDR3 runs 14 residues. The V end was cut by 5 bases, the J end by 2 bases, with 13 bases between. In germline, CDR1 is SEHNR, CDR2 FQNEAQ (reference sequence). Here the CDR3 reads CASSHRTSPYEQYF. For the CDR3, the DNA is TGTGCCAGCAGCCACCGGACAAGCCCCTACGAGCAGTACTTC.

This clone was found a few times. Written as DNA, the CDR3 is TGCGCCAGCAGCCAAGATGCGCGGGCCTACGAGCAGTACTTC. This sequence encodes CASSQDARAYEQYF. The rearrangement uses TRBV4-1 and TRBJ2-7; D possibly corresponds to TRBD2 (5 bases). V was pared by 0 bases and J by 2 bases, with 8 bases between. The germline V gene encodes CDR1 MGHRA and CDR2 YSYEKL. This CDR3 comprises 14 residues.

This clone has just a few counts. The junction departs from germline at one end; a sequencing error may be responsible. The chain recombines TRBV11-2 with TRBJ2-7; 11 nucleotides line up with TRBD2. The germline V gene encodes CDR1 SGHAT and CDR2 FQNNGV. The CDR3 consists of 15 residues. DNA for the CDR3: TGTGCCAGCACCTTAGGGACTAGCGGCCTCAACGAGCAGTACTTC. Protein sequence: CASTLGTSGLNEQYF. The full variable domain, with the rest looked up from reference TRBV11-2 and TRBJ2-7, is EAGVAQSPRYKIIEKRQSVAFWCNPISGHATLYWYQQILGQGPKLLIQFQNNGVVDDSQLPKDRFSAERLKGVDSTLKIQPAKLEDSAVYLCASTLGTSGLNEQYFGPGTRLTVT.

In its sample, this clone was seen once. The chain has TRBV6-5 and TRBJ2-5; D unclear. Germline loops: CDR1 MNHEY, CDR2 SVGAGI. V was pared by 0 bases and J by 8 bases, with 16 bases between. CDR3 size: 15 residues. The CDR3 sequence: CASSYSKIGGFTQYF. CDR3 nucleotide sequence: TGTGCCAGCAGTTACTCGAAAATTGGTGGCTTTACCCAGTACTTC.

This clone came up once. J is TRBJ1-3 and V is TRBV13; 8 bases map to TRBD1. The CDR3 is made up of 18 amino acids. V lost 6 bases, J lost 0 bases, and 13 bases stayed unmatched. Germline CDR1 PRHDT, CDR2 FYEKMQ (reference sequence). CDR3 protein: CASRYLGDRSSSGNTIYF. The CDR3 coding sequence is TGTGCCAGCAGATATCTAGGGGACAGGTCGAGCTCTGGAAACACCATATATTTT.

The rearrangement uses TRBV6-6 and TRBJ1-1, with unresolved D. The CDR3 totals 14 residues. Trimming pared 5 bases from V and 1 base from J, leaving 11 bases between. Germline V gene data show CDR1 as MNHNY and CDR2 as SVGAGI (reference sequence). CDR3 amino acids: CASSILVPNTEAFF. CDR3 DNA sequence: TGTGCCAGCAGTATCCTAGTACCGAACACTGAAGCTTTCTTT.

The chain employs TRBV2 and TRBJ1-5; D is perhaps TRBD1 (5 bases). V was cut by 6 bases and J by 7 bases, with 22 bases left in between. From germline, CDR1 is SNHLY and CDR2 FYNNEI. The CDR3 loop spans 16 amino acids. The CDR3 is CASRDTGAPNDQPQHF. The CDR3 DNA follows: TGTGCCAGCAGGGATACAGGTGCCCCCAATGACCAGCCCCAGCATTTT. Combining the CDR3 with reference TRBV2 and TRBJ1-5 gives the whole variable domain EPEVTQTPSHQVTQMGQEVILRCVPISNHLYFYWYRQILGQKVEFLVSFYNNEISEKSEIFDDQFSVERPDGSNFTLKIRSTKLEDSAMYFCASRDTGAPNDQPQHFGDGTRLSIL.